These 31 T cell receptor beta chains originate from one sample sequenced in a study of cytomegalovirus exposure and HLA in healthy donors. The data were produced by immunoSEQ multiplex PCR, yet TCRdb's version contains in-frame clones alone and is incomplete. The sample lists about 180,000 clones, 85% occurring once. Sequences were obtained from PBMCs. The source is a man younger than 35 in good health and CMV-seropositive.

V is TRBV7-9 and J is TRBJ2-1; perhaps TRBD1 as D (5 bases). Trimming removed 0 bases at V and 7 bases at J, with 13 bases between. The CDR3 spans 15 residues. Germline assignment: CDR1 SEHNR and CDR2 FQNEAQ (reference sequence). CDR3 DNA: TGTGCCAGCAGCTTAGCCAGGGTACCGTTGAATGAGCAGTTCTTC. It yields the protein CASSLARVPLNEQFF.

The chain joins TRBV7-8 to TRBJ2-7, with TRBD1 matching over 9 bases. J was trimmed by 0 bases and V by 4 bases; bases with no gene match: 4. CDR1 and CDR2 from the germline V gene are SGHVS and FQNEAQ. The CDR3 spans 15 residues. The CDR3 is CASSSGTGPSYEQYF. The CDR3 nucleotides are TGTGCCAGCAGCTCAGGGACAGGGCCCTCCTACGAGCAGTACTTC.

The gene calls are TRBV4-2 and TRBJ2-3, with TRBD2 identical over 10 bases. Germline trimming cut 0 bases from V and 2 bases from J; bases unmatched to any gene: 5. The CDR3 has 17 amino acids. Germline-derived CDR1 and CDR2 are LGHNA and YNFKEQ. The CDR3 loop is CASSQDGTSGTTDTQYF. CDR3 sequence (DNA): TGTGCCAGCAGCCAAGATGGAACTAGCGGGACCACAGATACGCAGTATTTT.

The chain links TRBV18 to TRBJ2-1; 9 bases map to TRBD2. Per the germline V gene, CDR1 is KGHSH and CDR2 is LQKENI. CDR3 size: 14 residues. V dropped 3 bases and J dropped 6; count of bases not matched to a gene: 3. The CDR3 sequence: CASSPGTSPNEQFF. In DNA form, the CDR3 reads TGTGCCAGCTCACCCGGGACTAGCCCCAATGAGCAGTTCTTC.

The rearrangement joins TRBV7-2 to TRBJ1-1; D not resolved. CDR1 is SGHTA and CDR2 is FQGNSA in the germline V gene. The ends were cut back, 5 bases at V and 4 bases at J, with 11 bases in the middle. The CDR3 covers 13 residues. CDR3 residues: CASSPRERTEAFF. The CDR3 nucleotides read TGTGCCAGCAGCCCTAGGGAGCGCACTGAAGCTTTCTTT.

This chain connects TRBV5-1 to TRBJ2-5, with TRBD2 identical over 9 bases. The ends lost 0 bases at V and 4 bases at J; junction bases unmatched: 1. This CDR3 contains 14 residues. Germline V lookup: CDR1 SGHRS, CDR2 YFSETQ. The CDR3 here is CASSLGTSVETQYF. The CDR3 DNA is TGCGCCAGCAGCTTGGGGACTAGCGTAGAGACCCAGTACTTC.

The rearrangement links TRBV2 to TRBJ2-1; 8 positions match TRBD1. The length of the CDR3 is 12 residues. V trimming: 8 bases; J trimming: 9 bases; junction bases outside the gene matches: 6. Germline-derived CDR1 and CDR2 are SNHLY and FYNNEI. Here the CDR3 reads CASAGQGGEQFF. CDR3 DNA sequence: TGTGCCAGCGCTGGACAGGGCGGTGAGCAGTTCTTC. Variable domain in full (rest from reference TRBV2 and TRBJ2-1): EPEVTQTPSHQVTQMGQEVILRCVPISNHLYFYWYRQILGQKVEFLVSFYNNEISEKSEIFDDQFSVERPDGSNFTLKIRSTKLEDSAMYFCASAGQGGEQFFGPGTRLTVL.

J is TRBJ1-5 and V is TRBV14; no firm D call. In germline, CDR1 is SGHDN, CDR2 FVKESK. The CDR3 consists of 14 residues. The ends were cut back, 4 bases at V and 4 bases at J, with 11 bases in the middle. The CDR3 bases are TGTGCCAGCAGCCGTCGGGATGGGAATCAGCCCCAGCATTTT. It encodes CASSRRDGNQPQHF. Complete variable domain (other parts from reference TRBV14 and TRBJ1-5): EAGVTQFPSHSVIEKGQTVTLRCDPISGHDNLYWYRRVMGKEIKFLLHFVKESKQDESGMPNNRFLAERTGGTYSTLKVQPAELEDSGVYFCASSRRDGNQPQHFGDGTRLSIL.

The chain links TRBV10-3 to TRBJ2-7; perhaps TRBD2 as D (7 bases). V was shortened by 6 bases and J by 2 bases, with 11 bases between the two germline ends. This CDR3 is 13 amino acids long. Germline CDR1 ENHRY, CDR2 SYGVKD. DNA for the CDR3: TGTGCCATCAGGGCGGGGGCTACCTACGAGCAGTACTTC. Translated, it gives CAIRAGATYEQYF.

This chain joins TRBV28 and TRBJ2-7, with 10 positions matching TRBD1. Unmatched junction bases numbered 11, after V lost 6 bases and J lost 6 bases. The CDR3 is 15 residues long. Per the germline V gene, CDR1 is MDHEN and CDR2 is SYDVKM. The chain's CDR3 is CASRAPGTGVTEQYF. CDR3 nucleotide sequence: TGTGCCAGCAGGGCCCCCGGGACAGGGGTAACCGAGCAGTACTTC.

The chain links TRBV5-6 to TRBJ2-3; a weak D match, TRBD1 (6 bases). The CDR3 is 14 amino acids. Germline loops: CDR1 SGHDT, CDR2 YYEEEE. V lost 6 bases to trimming and J lost 2 bases, with 13 bases between them. The CDR3 sequence is CASTLGDNTDTQYF. Here the CDR3 DNA reads TGTGCCAGCACCCTGGGGGACAACACAGATACGCAGTATTTT.

The chain carries TRBV13 and TRBJ2-7; 7 nucleotides match TRBD1. With V trimmed by 6 bases and J by 5 bases, 13 bases remained unmatched. CDR1 is PRHDT and CDR2 is FYEKMQ in the germline V gene (reference sequence). The CDR3 totals 15 residues. The CDR3 DNA reads as TGTGCCAGCAGTTCCGCAGGGGGTCGAATCCACGAGCAGTACTTC. Amino acid sequence: CASSSAGGRIHEQYF.

V is TRBV5-1 and J is TRBJ2-5; D might be TRBD2 (5 bases). Germline lookup yields CDR1 SGHRS and CDR2 YFSETQ. Trimming shortened V by 3 bases and J by 5 bases, and 14 bases separated the two germline ends. The CDR3 extends over 14 amino acids. The CDR3 is CASSSGGSRETQYF. The CDR3 DNA follows: TGCGCCAGCAGCTCAGGCGGGTCTCGGGAGACCCAGTACTTC.

This clone was counted a single time. The chain has TRBV30 and TRBJ2-1; the match to TRBD2 covers 9 bases. Germline-derived CDR1 and CDR2 are GTSNPN and SVGIG (reference sequence). V lost 0 bases to trimming and J lost 15 bases; unmatched junction nucleotides: 6. The CDR3 length is 12 residues. Here the CDR3 DNA reads TGTGCCTGGAGTGTACTAGCGGGTTTTCGGTTCTTC. This sequence encodes CAWSVLAGFRFF.

This clone appeared once. The V gene is TRBV11-3, the J gene TRBJ2-5, with 7 bases aligning to TRBD1. CDR1 is SGHNT, CDR2 YENEEA, per germline. V shed 0 bases, J shed 8 bases, and the junction held 6 bases outside the gene matches. The CDR3 is 14 amino acids. The DNA of the CDR3 is TGTGCCAGCAGCTTAGAAGAGGGGGCGAGAACCCAGTACTTC. Its translation is CASSLEEGARTQYF.

This clone appeared a single time. V and J are TRBV28 and TRBJ1-5; 10 bases match TRBD1. Germline V lookup: CDR1 MDHEN, CDR2 SYDVKM. CDR3 length: 17 residues. The ends lost 5 bases at V and 3 bases at J; junction bases unmatched: 10. The CDR3 loop reads CASSTWRQGAYNQPQHF. The CDR3 coding sequence is TGTGCCAGCAGTACCTGGAGACAGGGGGCCTACAATCAGCCCCAGCATTTT.

A word on this clone: Other DNA sequences of this sample code for an identical CDR3. The chain couples TRBV18 to TRBJ2-1; 10 bases agree with TRBD2. J gave up 1 base and V 3 bases, and 3 bases lay outside the gene matches. The CDR3 is made up of 16 amino acids. Germline V gene data show CDR1 as KGHSH and CDR2 as LQKENI. CDR3 loop: CASSPPAGGSYNEQFF. CDR3 nucleotides: TGTGCCAGCTCACCTCCAGCGGGAGGGTCCTACAATGAGCAGTTCTTC.

The V and J genes are TRBV6-6 and TRBJ2-5; 7 nucleotides match TRBD1. V dropped 5 bases and J dropped 5; count of bases not matched to a gene: 11. The CDR3 spans 15 residues. Germline V lookup: CDR1 MNHNY, CDR2 SVGAGI (reference sequence). The CDR3 DNA follows: TGTGCCAGCAGTGACCCCACAGGGGCAGGGGAGACCCAGTACTTC. This codes for CASSDPTGAGETQYF.

The chain recombines TRBV28 with TRBJ2-7, with TRBD1 matching 8 bases. Germline CDR1 MDHEN, CDR2 SYDVKM. This CDR3 is 15 amino acids long. V lost 3 bases and J lost 3; bases outside the gene matches: 7. Written as DNA, the CDR3 is TGTGCCAGCAGTTTTAGGAGGACAGGGATCTACGAGCAGTACTTC. Amino acids: CASSFRRTGIYEQYF.

This clone was observed a single time. This chain connects TRBV6-1 to TRBJ1-2, with D unresolved. CDR1 MNHNS and CDR2 SASEGT come from the germline V gene. The V end was cut by 3 bases, the J end by 4 bases, with 12 bases between. The CDR3 spans 14 residues. The CDR3 DNA sequence: TGTGCCAGCAGTGAGGAGGGTTCGGGCTATGGCTACACCTTC. Translation gives CASSEEGSGYGYTF.

The chain employs TRBV5-1 and TRBJ2-1; 11 bases agree with TRBD2. Germline V lookup: CDR1 SGHRS, CDR2 YFSETQ. This CDR3 has 15 amino acids. V lost 4 bases and J lost 4; bases outside the gene matches: 4. This CDR3 is CASSGGTSGYNEQFF. CDR3 in DNA: TGCGCCAGCAGCGGTGGGACTAGCGGTTACAATGAGCAGTTCTTC.

This rearrangement joins TRBV4-2 to TRBJ2-3; possibly TRBD1 for D (6 bases). This CDR3 contains 15 residues. V was cut by 2 bases and J by 5 bases, with 14 bases left in between. Germline V gene sequence: CDR1 LGHNA, CDR2 YNFKEQ. The DNA for the CDR3 is TGTGCCAGCAGCCAACCGATTCAGGGGAGAGATACGCAGTATTTT. Its protein is CASSQPIQGRDTQYF.

This chain joins TRBV28 and TRBJ1-1; no clear D gene. Germline V lookup: CDR1 MDHEN, CDR2 SYDVKM. The CDR3 is 13 amino acids. Deletions cut 7 bases from V and 1 base from J, with 10 bases between. In DNA, the CDR3 is TGTGCCAGCATCCGCGGGGAGAACACTGAAGCTTTCTTT. Its translation is CASIRGENTEAFF.

The chain employs TRBV6-6 and TRBJ2-2; tentatively, D is TRBD2 (6 bases). The CDR3 spans 16 residues. The V and J ends lost 0 bases and 7 bases respectively, with 15 bases between them. Germline values: CDR1 MNHNY, CDR2 SVGAGI (reference sequence). The CDR3 protein is CASSYSKAGTGGELFF. CDR3 in DNA: TGTGCCAGCAGTTACTCGAAGGCGGGGACGGGCGGGGAGCTGTTTTTT.

This chain joins TRBV6-1 and TRBJ1-5; 8 bases fit TRBD1. The CDR3 totals 14 residues. J gave up 4 bases and V 4 bases, and 3 bases lay outside the gene matches. CDR1 MNHNS and CDR2 SASEGT come from the germline V gene. CDR3 bases: TGTGCCAGCAGTGGGAGGACAGGGAATCAGCCCCAGCATTTT. Translated: CASSGRTGNQPQHF.

V and J are TRBV21-1 and TRBJ2-4; the D segment call TRBD1 is taken from the table without a DNA check. TRBV21-1 is tagged as a pseudogene. The CDR3 is 19 amino acids. In nucleotides, the CDR3 is TGTGCCAGCAGCAAATGTACAGGGGGCGTCAGATTAGCCAAAAACATTCAGTACTTC. Translation gives CASSKCTGGVRLAKNIQYF.

The chain uses TRBV7-8 and TRBJ1-1, with TRBD1 identical over 7 bases. Germline assignment: CDR1 SGHVS and CDR2 FQNEAQ. The length of the CDR3 is 16 residues. V gave up 5 bases and J gave up 0 bases; unmatched junction bases: 9. The CDR3 nucleotides are TGTGCCAGCAGCCGTGTGGGACAGCTCATGAACACTGAAGCTTTCTTT. Translating gives CASSRVGQLMNTEAFF.

The chain joins TRBV4-1 to TRBJ1-6, with a weak D call TRBD1 (6 bases). The V end lost 0 bases, the J end lost 6 bases, and 12 bases lay between the germline ends. Per the germline V gene, CDR1 is MGHRA and CDR2 is YSYEKL. The CDR3 loop spans 16 amino acids. Here the CDR3 reads CASSQEEADSNSPLHF. The CDR3 DNA reads as TGCGCCAGCAGCCAAGAGGAAGCGGACAGTAATTCACCCCTCCACTTT.

The chain uses TRBV27 and TRBJ1-4; tentative D call: TRBD1 (5 bases). The CDR3 loop spans 15 amino acids. The germline V and J ends were trimmed by 2 bases and 4 bases, with 11 bases remaining between them. Germline V gives CDR1 MNHEY, CDR2 SMNVEV (reference sequence). CDR3 in amino acids: CASSLRGRVNEKLFF. CDR3 nucleotides: TGTGCCAGCAGTTTACGAGGCAGGGTTAATGAAAAACTGTTTTTT.

The chain carries TRBV6-4 and TRBJ2-3; TRBD2 aligns across 13 bases. Germline trimming cut 3 bases from V and 6 bases from J; bases unmatched to any gene: 9. The CDR3 contains 17 residues. Germline loops: CDR1 MRHNA, CDR2 SNTAGT. The CDR3 is CASSDSGLAGEEDTQYF. CDR3 nucleotide sequence: TGTGCCAGCAGTGATTCCGGACTAGCGGGAGAAGAGGATACGCAGTATTTT.

The chain recombines TRBV10-3 with TRBJ1-1; 10 bases agree with TRBD1. Looked up from germline, CDR1 is ENHRY and CDR2 is SYGVKD. V lost 2 bases and J lost 3; bases outside the gene matches: 0. This CDR3 has 14 residues. In DNA, the CDR3 is TGTGCCATCAGTGAGGGACAGGGGGACACTGAAGCTTTCTTT. This encodes CAISEGQGDTEAFF.